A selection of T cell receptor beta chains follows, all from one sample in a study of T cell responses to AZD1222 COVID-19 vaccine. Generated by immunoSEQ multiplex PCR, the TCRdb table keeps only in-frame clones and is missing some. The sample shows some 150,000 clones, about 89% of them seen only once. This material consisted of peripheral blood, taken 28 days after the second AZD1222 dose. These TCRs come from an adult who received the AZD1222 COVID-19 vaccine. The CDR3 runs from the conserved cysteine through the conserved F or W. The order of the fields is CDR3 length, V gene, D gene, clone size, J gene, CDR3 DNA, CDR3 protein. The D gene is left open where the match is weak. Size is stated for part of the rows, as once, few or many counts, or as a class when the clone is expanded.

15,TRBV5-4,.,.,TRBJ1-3,TGTGCCAGCAGCCAGCTGGGTAACTCTGGAAACACCATATATTTT,CASSQLGNSGNTIYF
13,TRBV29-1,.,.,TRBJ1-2,TGCAGCGTTCCTGTTCTAGATACGAATGGCTACACCTTC,CSVPVLDTNGYTF
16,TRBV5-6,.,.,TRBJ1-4,TGTGCCAGCAGCCTCTCCGACAGGAGAAGTAATGAAAAACTGTTTTTT,CASSLSDRRSNEKLFF
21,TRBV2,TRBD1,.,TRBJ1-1,TGTGCCAGCAGTGAACGGTTGAGGGGTTTTTCCGGGACAGGGGCGCACACTGAAGCTTTCTTT,CASSERLRGFSGTGAHTEAFF
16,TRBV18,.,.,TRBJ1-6,TGTGCCAGCTCACCACCCGGACAGAGATATAATTCACCCCTCCACTTT,CASSPPGQRYNSPLHF
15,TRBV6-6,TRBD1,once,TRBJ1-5,TGTGCCAGCAGAACCCCAGGGGGGGCCAATCAGCCCCAGCATTTT,CASRTPGGANQPQHF
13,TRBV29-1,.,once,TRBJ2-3,TGCAGCGTTGTGCCCCAGGAGGTTGATACGCAGTATTTT,CSVVPQEVDTQYF
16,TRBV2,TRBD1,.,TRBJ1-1,TGTGCCAGCAGAAATCCGGGACAGGGGTTTAACACTGAAGCTTTCTTT,CASRNPGQGFNTEAFF
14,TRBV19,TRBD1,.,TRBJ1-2,TGTGCCAGTAGTACTTGGACAGGGACGGGAGGCTACACCTTC,CASSTWTGTGGYTF
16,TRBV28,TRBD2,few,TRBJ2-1,TGTGCCAGCAGTTCGCCGGGACTAGCGGACTACAATGAGCAGTTCTTC,CASSSPGLADYNEQFF
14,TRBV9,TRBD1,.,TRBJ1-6,TGTGCCAGCAGCGTGGGACAGGGGGCCTCACCCCTCCACTTT,CASSVGQGASPLHF
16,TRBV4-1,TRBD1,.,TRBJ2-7,TGCGCCAGCAGCCCAGGAAACGGGGGACAGGGGCGGGAGCAGTACTTC,CASSPGNGGQGREQYF
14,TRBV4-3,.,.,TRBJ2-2,TGCGCCAGCGCCGGGGGACGATACACCGGGGAGCTGTTTTTT,CASAGGRYTGELFF
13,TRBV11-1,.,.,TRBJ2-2,TGTGCCAGCAGCCCAAGGGGAACCGGGGAGCTGTTTTTT,CASSPRGTGELFF
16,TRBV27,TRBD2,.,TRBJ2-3,TGTGCCAGCAGTATGAATAGCGGGGCTAGCACAGATACGCAGTATTTT,CASSMNSGASTDTQYF
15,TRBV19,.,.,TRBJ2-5,TGTGCCAGTAGTACCCAGCCGGGGGCGGTTGAGACCCAGTACTTC,CASSTQPGAVETQYF
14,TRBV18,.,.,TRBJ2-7,TGTGCCAGCTCACCAAGGACCGAAGCCTACGAGCAGTACTTC,CASSPRTEAYEQYF
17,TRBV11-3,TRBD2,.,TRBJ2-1,TGTGCCAGCAGCTCCTCTCCTAGCGGGAGGGCTTACAATGAGCAGTTCTTC,CASSSSPSGRAYNEQFF
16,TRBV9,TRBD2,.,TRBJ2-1,TGTGCCAGCAGCCCCAACACTAGCGGGAGGTACGGTGAGCAGTTCTTC,CASSPNTSGRYGEQFF
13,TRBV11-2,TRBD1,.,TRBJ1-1,TGTGCCAGCAGCTTTGTCAGGGGGAATGAAGCTTTCTTT,CASSFVRGNEAFF
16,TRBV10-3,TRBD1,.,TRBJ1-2,TGTGCCATCAGTGAGTCGAGGGGGCCGAAGGGCTATGGCTACACCTTC,CAISESRGPKGYGYTF
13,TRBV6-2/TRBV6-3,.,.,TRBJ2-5,TGTGCCAGCAGTGATGCTTCCGAAGAGACCCAGTACTTC,CASSDASEETQYF
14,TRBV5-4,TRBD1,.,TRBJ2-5,TGTGCCAGCAGCCCGAACAGGGGCCTGGAGACCCAGTACTTC,CASSPNRGLETQYF
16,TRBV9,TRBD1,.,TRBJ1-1,TGTGCCAGCAGCGCACAGGGGGTTAACATGAACACTGAAGCTTTCTTT,CASSAQGVNMNTEAFF
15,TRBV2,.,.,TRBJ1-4,TGTGCCAGCAGTGAGTGGAGTGGGTCGAATGAAAAACTGTTTTTT,CASSEWSGSNEKLFF
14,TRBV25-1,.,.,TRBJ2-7,TGTGCCAGCAGACCCGCCGGGTCCGCTGGCGAGCAGTACTTC,CASRPAGSAGEQYF
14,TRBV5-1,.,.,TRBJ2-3,TGCGCCAGCAGCTTCATTGACGCCACAGATACGCAGTATTTT,CASSFIDATDTQYF
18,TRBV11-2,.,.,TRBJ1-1,TGTGCCAGCAGCTTTGCGGGCCGAGGGAACAGTGGAAACACTGAAGCTTTCTTT,CASSFAGRGNSGNTEAFF
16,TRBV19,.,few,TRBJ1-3,TGTGCCAGTAGTATACACAGCATTACCTCTGGAAACACCATATATTTT,CASSIHSITSGNTIYF
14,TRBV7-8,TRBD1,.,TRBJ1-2,TGTGCCAGCAGCTTAGATAGGGACAGCTATGGCTACACCTTC,CASSLDRDSYGYTF
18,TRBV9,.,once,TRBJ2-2,TGTGCCAGCAGCGTTAACGCCCCAGGGAGCGCGAACACCGGGGAGCTGTTTTTT,CASSVNAPGSANTGELFF
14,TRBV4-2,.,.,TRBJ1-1,TGTGCCAGCAACCAAGCCAACGGGCAGGGAAAAGCTTTCTTT,CASNQANGQGKAFF
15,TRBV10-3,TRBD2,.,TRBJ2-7,TGTGCCACAAGCCCCTGGACTAGCGGGAGTTACGAGCAGTACTTC,CATSPWTSGSYEQYF
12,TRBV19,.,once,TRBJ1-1,TGTGCCAGTAGTAATACGGGGAATAAAGCTTTCTTT,CASSNTGNKAFF
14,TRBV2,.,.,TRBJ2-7,TGTGCCAGCAGTGATGGGGGGCACCCCTACGAGCAGTACTTC,CASSDGGHPYEQYF
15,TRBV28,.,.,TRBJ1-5,TGTGCCAGGAGGTTCCCTATTCGGGGCAATCAGCCCCAGCATTTT,CARRFPIRGNQPQHF
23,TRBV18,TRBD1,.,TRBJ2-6,TGTGCCAGCTCACCGGGCCTTGTTCTCAGACCCGGGACAGGGAGCTCTGGGGCCAACGTCCTGACTTTC,CASSPGLVLRPGTGSSGANVLTF
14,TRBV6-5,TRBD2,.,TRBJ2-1,TGTGCCAGCACCCTCGGGGGGAGCGGCTATGAGCAGTTCTTC,CASTLGGSGYEQFF
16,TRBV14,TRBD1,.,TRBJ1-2,TGTGCCAGCAGCCCCTTAACAGGGGGCGCTTCTCGTGGCTACACCTTC,CASSPLTGGASRGYTF
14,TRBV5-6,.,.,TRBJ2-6,TGTGCCAGCAGAACGTATTCCGGGGCCAACGTCCTGACTTTC,CASRTYSGANVLTF
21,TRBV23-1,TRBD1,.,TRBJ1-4,TGCGCCACCATCTCTAGAGCCTTTTATACCGGACAGGGTGTTCCTAATGAAAAACTGTTTTTT,CATISRAFYTGQGVPNEKLFF
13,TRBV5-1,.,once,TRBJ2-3,TGCGCCAGCAGCCCCGACACAGGAGGTACGCAGTATTTT,CASSPDTGGTQYF
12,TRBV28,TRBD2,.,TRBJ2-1,TGTGCCAGCAGTTTACCGGGAGGTGAGCAGTTCTTC,CASSLPGGEQFF
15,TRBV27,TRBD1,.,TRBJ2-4,TGTGCCAGCAGACAGGACAGGTTAGCCAAAAACATTCAGTACTTC,CASRQDRLAKNIQYF
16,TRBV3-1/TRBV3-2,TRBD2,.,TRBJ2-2,TGTGCCAGCAGCTGGACTAGCATATTGAACACCGGGGAGCTGTTTTTT,CASSWTSILNTGELFF
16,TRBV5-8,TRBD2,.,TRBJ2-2,TGTGCCAGCAGCCCGGGACTAGCGGGACACACCGGGGAGCTGTTTTTT,CASSPGLAGHTGELFF
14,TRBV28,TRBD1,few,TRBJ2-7,TGTGCCAGCAGTTCGCAGGGGGCGATCAACGAGCAGTACTTC,CASSSQGAINEQYF
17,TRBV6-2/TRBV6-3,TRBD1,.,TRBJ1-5,TGTGCCAGCAGTTACGGTCAGGACAGGGGCGGTGGACAGCCCCAGCATTTT,CASSYGQDRGGGQPQHF
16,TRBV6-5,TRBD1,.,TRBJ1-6,TGTGCCAGCAGTTACGACAGGGGGCCATTCAATTCACCCCTCCACTTT,CASSYDRGPFNSPLHF
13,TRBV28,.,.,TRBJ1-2,TGTGCCAGCAGACCTGGACAGCCCGGCGGCTACACCTTC,CASRPGQPGGYTF
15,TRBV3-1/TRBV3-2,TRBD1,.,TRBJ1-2,TGTGCCAGCAGCCAGAGCCCTGGGACAGGGAAAGGCTACACCTTC,CASSQSPGTGKGYTF
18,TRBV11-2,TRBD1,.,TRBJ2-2,TGTGCCAGCGCCTCGGGACAGGCATTCATGGAGGACACCGGGGAGCTGTTTTTT,CASASGQAFMEDTGELFF
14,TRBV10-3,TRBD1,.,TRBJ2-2,TGTGCCATCAATCGAGACAGGGACACCGGGGAGCTGTTTTTT,CAINRDRDTGELFF
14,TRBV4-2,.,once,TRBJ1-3,TGTGCCAGCAGCCCAGGGACACCTGGAAACACCATATATTTT,CASSPGTPGNTIYF
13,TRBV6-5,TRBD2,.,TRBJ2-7,TGTGCCAGCAGAATACTAGCGGGAGACGAGCAGTACTTC,CASRILAGDEQYF
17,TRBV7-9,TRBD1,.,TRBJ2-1,TGTGCCAGCAGCTTCGGGACAGAACCTAGCTCCTACAATGAGCAGTTCTTC,CASSFGTEPSSYNEQFF
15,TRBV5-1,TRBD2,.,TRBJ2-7,TGCGCCAGCAGCTTGGTGGTAGCGGGAGGTTACGAGCAGTACTTC,CASSLVVAGGYEQYF
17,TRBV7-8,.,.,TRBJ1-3,TGTGCCAGCAGCATTGACCCCGGGGCCTATCCTGGAAACACCATATATTTT,CASSIDPGAYPGNTIYF